Included here is one TCR beta chain sequence, with context. V was cut by 0 bases and J by 5 bases, with 14 bases left in between. Germline assignment: CDR1 MNHEY and CDR2 SVGAGI. The CDR3 totals 16 residues. The data originate from a study of cytomegalovirus exposure and HLA in healthy donors. Amplification used 60 Vbeta primers and 13 Jbeta primers. The data were produced by immunoSEQ multiplex PCR, yet TCRdb's version contains in-frame clones alone and is incomplete. The sample yields some 110,000 clones, about 80% seen once. The rearrangement links TRBV6-5 to TRBJ1-5; a possible D gene is TRBD1 (6 bases). The TCR comes from a young man in good health and CMV-seronegative. Sequencing used PBMCs. The CDR3 loop reads CASSYSRVGGDQPQHF. CDR3 nucleotide sequence: TGTGCCAGCAGTTACTCGAGAGTAGGGGGAGATCAGCCCCAGCATTTT.